These T cell receptor beta chains were read from a single sample in a study of T cell responses to AZD1222 COVID-19 vaccine. The repertoire was sequenced with immunoSEQ multiplex PCR; TCRdb's copy has only in-frame clones and lacks some. This sample has fewer than 110,000 clones, with nearly 90% found just once. Sequencing used peripheral blood, obtained 28 days after the second AZD1222 dose. The receptors were gathered from an adult who received the AZD1222 COVID-19 vaccine. The CDR3 runs from the conserved cysteine through the conserved F or W. Each record gives: D gene, clone size, J gene, V gene, CDR3 DNA, CDR3 protein. The D gene is left open where the match is weak. Not every row has a clone size; where given, it reads once, few, many or a size class.

-	-	TRBJ2-2	TRBV18	TGTGCCAGCTCACCACCCACGGGGGGCAACACCGGGGAGCTGTTTTTT	CASSPPTGGNTGELFF
-	few	TRBJ1-1	TRBV5-4	TGTGCCAGCAGAACCGTTGCGGGGATGAACACTGAAGCTTTCTTT	CASRTVAGMNTEAFF
-	-	TRBJ1-4	TRBV10-3	TGTGCCATCAGTGAGGGCAGGGCGGGTAATGAAAAACTGTTTTTT	CAISEGRAGNEKLFF
TRBD1	-	TRBJ2-7	TRBV9	TGTGCCAGCAGTGAAGGTCCGGGACAGGCGAACTACGAGCAGTACTTC	CASSEGPGQANYEQYF
-	-	TRBJ1-6	TRBV4-3	TGCGCCAGCAGCCAAGATCATCTCCGTTATAATTCACCCCTCCACTTT	CASSQDHLRYNSPLHF
TRBD2	-	TRBJ2-5	TRBV10-2	TGCGCCAGCGTTCAGCTTGGAGCGGGGGGGCAGGAGACCCAGTACTTC	CASVQLGAGGQETQYF
TRBD2	-	TRBJ2-7	TRBV14	TGTGCCAGCAGCCAGCGGGGGGGCGTCTACGAGCAGTACTTC	CASSQRGGVYEQYF
-	-	TRBJ2-7	TRBV2	TGTGCCAGCAGTGATGTGGGGGCGCCCGAGCAGTACTTC	CASSDVGAPEQYF
TRBD2	once	TRBJ2-5	TRBV29-1	TGCAGCGGCCACGGGGGGGGACAAGAGACCCAGTACTTC	CSGHGGGQETQYF
-	-	TRBJ1-3	TRBV5-4	TGTGCCAGCAGCTTGGGGGGGGTACTAGCTGGAAACACCATATATTTT	CASSLGGVLAGNTIYF
-	-	TRBJ2-1	TRBV9	TGTGCCAGCAGCGTAGAGTGGGGCAACAGTCATGAGCAGTTCTTC	CASSVEWGNSHEQFF
-	-	TRBJ1-2	TRBV30	TGTGCCTGGAGTAGACATGATAACTATGGCTACACCTTC	CAWSRHDNYGYTF
-	-	TRBJ2-5	TRBV6-5	TGTGCCAGCAGTAGGATAGTCGAGACCCAGTACTTC	CASSRIVETQYF
-	-	TRBJ1-3	TRBV5-1	TGCGCCAGCAGGGCTGGGACAAACTCTGGAAACACCATATATTTT	CASRAGTNSGNTIYF
TRBD1	once	TRBJ2-7	TRBV5-1	TGCGCCAGCAGCACTGCTCGGGACAGGGGCCCCTACGAGCAGTACTTC	CASSTARDRGPYEQYF
TRBD1	-	TRBJ2-1	TRBV5-1	TGCGCCAGCAGCTGGAGGACAGGGGGCGGCTACAATGAGCAGTTCTTC	CASSWRTGGGYNEQFF
-	-	TRBJ1-6	TRBV7-2	TGTGCCAGCAGCTTAGTAGGGGGAAGTGTTTCACCCCTCCACTTT	CASSLVGGSVSPLHF
TRBD1	-	TRBJ1-6	TRBV7-2	TGTGCCAGCAGCTTAGGGACAGGGGCGTCGCTCAATTCACCCCTCCACTTT	CASSLGTGASLNSPLHF
-	-	TRBJ2-7	TRBV25-1	TGTGCCAGCAGTGGCTCCCGAGGAACCTACGAGCAGTACTTC	CASSGSRGTYEQYF
-	-	TRBJ1-4	TRBV10-3	TGTGCCATCAGTGCGGGTGAAGGGGGTGAAAGTGAAAAACTGTTTTTT	CAISAGEGGESEKLFF
-	-	TRBJ1-6	TRBV7-6	TGTGCCAGCAGCTTAGATCTCGCCTATAATTCACCCCTCCACTTT	CASSLDLAYNSPLHF
TRBD1	once	TRBJ1-1	TRBV5-1	TGCGCCAGCAGCCCACCGACAGGGGTGAACACTGAAGCTTTCTTT	CASSPPTGVNTEAFF
-	-	TRBJ1-5	TRBV27	TGTGCCAGCAGTATGGAGAGGGTACATCAGCCCCAGCATTTT	CASSMERVHQPQHF
-	once	TRBJ1-1	TRBV19	TGTGCCAGTAGTATGGTCGGGGGGAGGACTGAAGCTTTCTTT	CASSMVGGRTEAFF
TRBD2	-	TRBJ2-3	TRBV10-3	TGTGCCATCAGTGAGTCCAGCGGGGGGGCCTCGTGGGATACGCAGTATTTT	CAISESSGGASWDTQYF
-	-	TRBJ2-3	TRBV18	TGTGCCAGCTCCCAGCTCACCACTACAGGGCAAGATACGCAGTATTTT	CASSQLTTTGQDTQYF
-	-	TRBJ1-1	TRBV2	TGTGCCAGCAGTCGATCCACGGCGGGCACTGAAGCTTTCTTT	CASSRSTAGTEAFF
-	-	TRBJ1-1	TRBV10-1	TGCGCCAGCAGTGATATGGGTCAGTTTGGTACTGAAGCTTTCTTT	CASSDMGQFGTEAFF